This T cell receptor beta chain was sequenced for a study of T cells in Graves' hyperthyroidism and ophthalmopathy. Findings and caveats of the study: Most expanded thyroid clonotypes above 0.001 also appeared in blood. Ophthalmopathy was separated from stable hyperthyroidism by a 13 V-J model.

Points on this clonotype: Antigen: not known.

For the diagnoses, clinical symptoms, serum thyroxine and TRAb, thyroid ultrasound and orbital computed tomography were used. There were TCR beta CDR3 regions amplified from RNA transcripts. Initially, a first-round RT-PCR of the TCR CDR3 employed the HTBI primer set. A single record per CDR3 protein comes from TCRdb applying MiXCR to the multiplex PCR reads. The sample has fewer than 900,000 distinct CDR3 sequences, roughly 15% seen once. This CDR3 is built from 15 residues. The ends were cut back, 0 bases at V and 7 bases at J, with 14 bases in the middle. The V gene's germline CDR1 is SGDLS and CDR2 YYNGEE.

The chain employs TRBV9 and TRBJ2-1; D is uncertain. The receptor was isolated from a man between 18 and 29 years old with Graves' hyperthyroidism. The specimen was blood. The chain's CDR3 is CASSVVGVGLNEQFF. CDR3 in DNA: TGTGCCAGCAGCGTAGTTGGCGTAGGCCTGAATGAGCAGTTCTTC.